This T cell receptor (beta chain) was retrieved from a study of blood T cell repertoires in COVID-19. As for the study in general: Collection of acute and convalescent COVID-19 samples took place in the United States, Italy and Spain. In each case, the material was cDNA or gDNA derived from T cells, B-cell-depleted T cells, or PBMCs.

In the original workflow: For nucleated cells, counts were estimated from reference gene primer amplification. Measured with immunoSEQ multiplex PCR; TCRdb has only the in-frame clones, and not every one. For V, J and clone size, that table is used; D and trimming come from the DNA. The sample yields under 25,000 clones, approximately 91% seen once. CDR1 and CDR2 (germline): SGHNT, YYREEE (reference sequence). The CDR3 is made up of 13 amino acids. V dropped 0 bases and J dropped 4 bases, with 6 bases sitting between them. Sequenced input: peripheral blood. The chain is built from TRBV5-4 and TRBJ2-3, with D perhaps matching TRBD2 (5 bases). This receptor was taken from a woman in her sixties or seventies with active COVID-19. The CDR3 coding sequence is TGTGCCAGCAGCTTGGACGGGGCAGATACGCAGTATTTT. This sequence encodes CASSLDGADTQYF. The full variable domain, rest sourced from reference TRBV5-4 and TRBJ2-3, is ETGVTQSPTHLIKTRGQQVTLRCSSQSGHNTVSWYQQALGQGPQFIFQYYREEENGRGNFPPRFSGLQFPNYSSELNVNALELDDSALYLCASSLDGADTQYFGPGTRLTVL.